This T cell receptor beta chain was recovered during a study of blood T cells in healthy people across ages. Broader study findings: Unsorted PBMC input precluded a conclusive naive versus antigen-experienced comparison.

For the second PCR, which ran for roughly 7 to 11 cycles, a sample-barcoded 5' primer and a J-beta primer mix were used. TCRdb ran MiXCR on the 5' RACE reads and lists one entry per CDR3 protein. Of fewer than 2,000,000 distinct CDR3 sequences listed, roughly 32% were seen once; the top ten hold over 9%. There are many counts of this clonotype. Its antigen is as yet unknown. Germline V gives CDR1 MGHRA, CDR2 YSYEKL. Germline trimming cut 4 bases from V and 5 bases from J; bases unmatched to any gene: 7. The CDR3 totals 15 residues. The receptor comes from a woman aged 25 to 39 in good health. The specimen was blood. The chain uses TRBV4-1 and TRBJ2-1, with 8 bases that match TRBD2. CDR3 sequence: CASSLLAGPNNEQFF. CDR3 DNA: TGCGCCAGCAGCCTTCTAGCGGGTCCCAACAATGAGCAGTTCTTC.